One T cell receptor beta chain is described in this entry. This sample stems from a study of blood T cell repertoires in COVID-19. Germline CDR1 is LGHDT and CDR2 is YNNKEL (reference sequence). Deletions cut 3 bases from V and 6 bases from J, with 17 bases between. There are 15 residues in the CDR3. As originally analysed: Scientists estimated how many nucleated cells there were by amplifying reference gene primers. TCRdb keeps only in-frame clones here, not all; method: immunoSEQ multiplex PCR. V and J calls and clone size are copied from that table; D and trimming were computed from the DNA. The sample includes 120,000 to 150,000 clones, 65% to 85% of them seen just once.

The receptor was derived from a man in his fifties or sixties with active or convalescent COVID-19. The sample comprised peripheral blood. This chain connects TRBV3-1 (or the pseudogene TRBV3-2) to TRBJ1-2, with D perhaps matching TRBD1 (5 bases). CDR3 amino acids: CASSQRNGGGDGYTF. DNA of the CDR3: TGTGCCAGCAGCCAGAGGAACGGGGGAGGAGATGGCTACACCTTC.